Below, one T cell receptor beta chain is given with its context. The data were obtained in a study of blood T cell repertoires in COVID-19. Study-wide background: The origin of the acute and convalescent COVID-19 samples was the United States, Italy and Spain.

Seattle cases were enrolled at active infection and followed longitudinally. Assay used: immunoSEQ multiplex PCR; TCRdb lists only in-frame clones, some missing. The sample carries 200,000 to 250,000 clones, approximately 78% recorded once. Sequenced sample: peripheral blood. This receptor was taken from a woman in her 70s with COVID-19, enrolled during active disease.

DNA for the CDR3: TGTGCCAGCAGCCAAGATGGGGAGCGGAACTCCTACGAGCAGTACTTC. Translated, it gives CASSQDGERNSYEQYF. V usage is TRBV3-1 (or the pseudogene TRBV3-2) and J usage is TRBJ2-7, with D perhaps matching TRBD2 (5 bases). Per germline, CDR1 LGHDT and CDR2 YNNKEL (reference sequence). The CDR3 extends over 16 amino acids. The V end was cut by 0 bases, the J end by 0 bases, with 12 bases between.